This T cell receptor (beta chain) was sequenced in a study of blood T cell repertoires in COVID-19. The wider study: Sample material is recorded as cDNA or gDNA derived from T cells, B-cell-depleted T cells, or PBMCs.

The authors' processing: Amplifying reference gene primers gave estimates of nucleated cell counts. Here immunoSEQ multiplex PCR was the method, and the copy in TCRdb shows in-frame clones only, minus some. The DNA gave D and trimming, while V, J and clone size come from that table. The sample records 250,000 to 350,000 clones, about 88% being singletons. CDR3 length: 19 amino acids. Per germline, CDR1 LGHNT and CDR2 FRNRAP. The V segment lost 4 bases and the J segment 0 bases; nucleotides outside the gene matches: 15. Sequenced sample: peripheral blood. The chain uses TRBV12-5 and TRBJ1-2, with 9 bases aligning to TRBD1. The receptor was derived from a woman between 70 and 85 years old with COVID-19, enrolled during active disease. The CDR3: CASGSPLPGQGLSNYGYTF. The CDR3 nucleotides are TGTGCTAGTGGTTCCCCCCTTCCGGGACAGGGACTATCTAACTATGGCTACACCTTC.